The clone carrying this T cell receptor (beta chain) has at least ten counts. What it binds is not known. Using genomic DNA as the template, TCR beta VDJ and CDR3 profiling was carried out. In TCRdb, the reads were re-called with MiXCR into one record per CDR3 protein. The sample holds approximately 220,000 distinct CDR3 sequences, 40% to 50% seen once. The data stem from a study of CD8+CD57+ T cells in acquired aplastic anemia. Study-level background: DNA from sorted CD4+ and CD8+ cells averaged about 3.2 ug. Study-wide points: Patients had roughly 30 CD8+ CDR3 sequences in common with controls (the shared set).

It was patients with CD8+CD57+ cell expansion by flow cytometry who were chosen for sequencing. Severe acquired aplastic anemia was diagnosed in all patients. The TCR sequence derives from a human donor with aplastic anemia. Material: sorted CD4+, CD8+, or CD8+CD57+ T cells (not recorded which) from PBMCs.

The CDR3 spells CSARDLRTNYNSPLHF. The CDR3 nucleotides read TGCAGTGCTAGAGATCTCCGGACAAACTATAATTCACCCCTCCACTTT. V and J are TRBV20-1 and TRBJ1-6; tentative D call: TRBD1 (5 bases). Trimming stripped 0 bases from V and 3 bases from J, with 12 bases between. The CDR3 sequence is 16 residues long. The germline CDR1 and CDR2 sequences are DFQATT and SNEGSKA (reference sequence).